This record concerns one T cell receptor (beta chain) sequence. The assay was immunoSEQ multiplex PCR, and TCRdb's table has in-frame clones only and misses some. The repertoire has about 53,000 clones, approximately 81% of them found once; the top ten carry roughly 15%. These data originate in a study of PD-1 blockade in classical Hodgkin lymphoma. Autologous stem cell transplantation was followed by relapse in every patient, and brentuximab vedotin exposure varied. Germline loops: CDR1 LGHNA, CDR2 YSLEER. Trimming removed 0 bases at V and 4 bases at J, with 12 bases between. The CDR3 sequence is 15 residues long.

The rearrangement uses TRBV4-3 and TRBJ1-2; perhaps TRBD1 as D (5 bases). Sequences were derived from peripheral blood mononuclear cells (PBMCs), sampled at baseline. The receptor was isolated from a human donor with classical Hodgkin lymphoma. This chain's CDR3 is CASSQEDWGSYGYTF. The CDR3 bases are TGCGCCAGCAGCCAAGAGGACTGGGGGAGCTATGGCTACACCTTC.